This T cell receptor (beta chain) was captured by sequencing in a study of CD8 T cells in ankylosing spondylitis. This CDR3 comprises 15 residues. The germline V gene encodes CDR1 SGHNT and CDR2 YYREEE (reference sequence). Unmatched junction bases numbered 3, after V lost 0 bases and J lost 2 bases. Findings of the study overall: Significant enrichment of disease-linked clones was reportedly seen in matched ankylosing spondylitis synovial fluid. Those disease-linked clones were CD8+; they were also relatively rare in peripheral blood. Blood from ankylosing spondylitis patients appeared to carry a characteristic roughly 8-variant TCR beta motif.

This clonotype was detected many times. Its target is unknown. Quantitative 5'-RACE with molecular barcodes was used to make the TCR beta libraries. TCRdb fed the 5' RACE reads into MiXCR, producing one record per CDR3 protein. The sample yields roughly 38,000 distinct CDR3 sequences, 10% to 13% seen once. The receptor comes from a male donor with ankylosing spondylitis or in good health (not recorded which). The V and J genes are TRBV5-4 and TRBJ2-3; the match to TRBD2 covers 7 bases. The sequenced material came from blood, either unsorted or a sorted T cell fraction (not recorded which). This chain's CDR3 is CASSLASGITDTQYF. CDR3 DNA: TGTGCCAGCAGCTTGGCTAGCGGCATCACAGATACGCAGTATTTT.